The source of this T cell receptor beta chain is a study of blood T cell repertoires in COVID-19. Study context: Specimens from acute and convalescent COVID-19 originated in the United States, Italy and Spain.

The repertoire was sequenced with immunoSEQ multiplex PCR; TCRdb's copy has only in-frame clones and lacks some. The table lists around 140,000 clones, almost 85% of them singletons. The germline V gene encodes CDR1 ENHRY and CDR2 SYGVKD. This CDR3 region has 12 residues. V gave up 0 bases and J gave up 4 bases, with 4 bases separating them. Comments on this clone: The same CDR3 arises from other DNA sequences in this sample as well.

The sequencing input was peripheral blood. The rearrangement joins TRBV10-3 to TRBJ2-7; D gene unclear. The TCR originated in a man in his fifties or sixties with acute or convalescent COVID-19. CDR3 nucleotide sequence: TGTGCCATCAGTGAGTCTTCGTACGAGCAGTACTTC. Protein: CAISESSYEQYF.